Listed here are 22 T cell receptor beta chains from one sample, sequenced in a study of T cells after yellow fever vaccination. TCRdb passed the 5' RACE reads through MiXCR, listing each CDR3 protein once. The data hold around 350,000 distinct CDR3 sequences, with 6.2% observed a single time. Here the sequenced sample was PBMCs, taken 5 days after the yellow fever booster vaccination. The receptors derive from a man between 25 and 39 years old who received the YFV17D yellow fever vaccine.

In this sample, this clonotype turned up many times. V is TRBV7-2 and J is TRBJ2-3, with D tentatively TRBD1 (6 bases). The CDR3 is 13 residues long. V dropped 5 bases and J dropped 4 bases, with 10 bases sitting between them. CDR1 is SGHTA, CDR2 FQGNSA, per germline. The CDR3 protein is CASSRQVPDTQYF. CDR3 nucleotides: TGTGCCAGCAGCCGACAGGTACCAGATACGCAGTATTTT.

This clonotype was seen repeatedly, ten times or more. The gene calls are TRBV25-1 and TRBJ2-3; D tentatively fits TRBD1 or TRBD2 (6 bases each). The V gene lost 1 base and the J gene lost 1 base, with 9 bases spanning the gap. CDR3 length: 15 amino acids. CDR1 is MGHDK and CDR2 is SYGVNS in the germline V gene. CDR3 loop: CASSEWRGGTDTQYF. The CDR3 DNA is TGTGCCAGCAGTGAATGGAGGGGGGGCACAGATACGCAGTATTTT.

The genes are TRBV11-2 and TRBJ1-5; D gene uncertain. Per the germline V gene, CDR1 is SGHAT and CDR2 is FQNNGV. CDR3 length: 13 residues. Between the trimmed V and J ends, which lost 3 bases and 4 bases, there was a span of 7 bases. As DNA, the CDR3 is TGTGCCAGCAGCTTTGCGGGGAATCAGCCCCAGCATTTT. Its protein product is CASSFAGNQPQHF.

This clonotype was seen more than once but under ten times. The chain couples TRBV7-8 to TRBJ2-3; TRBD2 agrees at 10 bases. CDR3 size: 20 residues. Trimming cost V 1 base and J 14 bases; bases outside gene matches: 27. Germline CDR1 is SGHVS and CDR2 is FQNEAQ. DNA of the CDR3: TGTGCCAGCAGCTTAGGGTATAGACTAGCGGGTGAGCAAAGCGTGTTGTACCGGTATTTT. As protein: CASSLGYRLAGEQSVLYRYF.

CDR3 coding DNA: TGTGCCAGCAGTTACTCGAGTTTGAGCGGGATTTACGAGCAGTACTTC. Amino acids: CASSYSSLSGIYEQYF. The rearrangement uses TRBV6-5 and TRBJ2-7; 7 bases fit TRBD2. After removal of 0 bases from V and 4 bases from J, the junction contained 9 bases not matched to a gene. CDR3 length equals 16 residues. CDR1 is MNHEY and CDR2 is SVGAGI in the germline V gene.

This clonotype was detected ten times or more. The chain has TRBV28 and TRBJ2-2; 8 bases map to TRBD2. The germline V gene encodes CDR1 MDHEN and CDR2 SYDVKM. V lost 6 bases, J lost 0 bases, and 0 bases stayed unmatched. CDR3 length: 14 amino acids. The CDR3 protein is CASRLAANTGELFF. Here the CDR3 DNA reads TGTGCCAGCAGACTAGCGGCGAACACCGGGGAGCTGTTTTTT. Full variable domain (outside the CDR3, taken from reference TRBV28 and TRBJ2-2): DVKVTQSSRYLVKRTGEKVFLECVQDMDHENMFWYRQDPGLGLRLIYFSYDVKMKEKGDIPEGYSVSREKKERFSLILESASTNQTSMYLCASRLAANTGELFFGEGSRLTVL.

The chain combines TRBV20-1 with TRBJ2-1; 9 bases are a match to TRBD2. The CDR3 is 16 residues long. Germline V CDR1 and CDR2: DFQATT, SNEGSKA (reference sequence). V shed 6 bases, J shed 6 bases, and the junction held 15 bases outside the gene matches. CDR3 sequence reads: CSAPFGSGLAPNEQFF. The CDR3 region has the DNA TGCAGTGCCCCCTTCGGGTCGGGACTAGCCCCCAATGAGCAGTTCTTC.

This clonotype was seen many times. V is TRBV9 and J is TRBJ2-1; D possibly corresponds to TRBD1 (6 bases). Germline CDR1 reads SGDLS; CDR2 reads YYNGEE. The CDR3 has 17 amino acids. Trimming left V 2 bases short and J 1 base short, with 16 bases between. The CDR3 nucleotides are TGTGCCAGCAGCGTTTCCGGGACACCCAAATCCTACAATGAGCAGTTCTTC. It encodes CASSVSGTPKSYNEQFF.

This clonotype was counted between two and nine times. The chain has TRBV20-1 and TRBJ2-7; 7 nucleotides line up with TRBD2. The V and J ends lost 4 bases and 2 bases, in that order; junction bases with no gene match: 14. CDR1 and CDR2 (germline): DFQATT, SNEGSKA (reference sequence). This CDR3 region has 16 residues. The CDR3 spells CSATTLLEREPYEQYF. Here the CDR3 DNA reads TGCAGTGCTACTACCCTTCTTGAGCGGGAACCCTACGAGCAGTACTTC.

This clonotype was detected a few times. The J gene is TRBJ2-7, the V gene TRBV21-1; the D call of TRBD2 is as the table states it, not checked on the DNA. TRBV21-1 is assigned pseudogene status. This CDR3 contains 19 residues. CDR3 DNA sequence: TGTGCCAGCAGCAAAACCCGGCTAGCGGGAGGCCCAAGAACCTACGAGCAGTACTTC. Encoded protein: CASSKTRLAGGPRTYEQYF.

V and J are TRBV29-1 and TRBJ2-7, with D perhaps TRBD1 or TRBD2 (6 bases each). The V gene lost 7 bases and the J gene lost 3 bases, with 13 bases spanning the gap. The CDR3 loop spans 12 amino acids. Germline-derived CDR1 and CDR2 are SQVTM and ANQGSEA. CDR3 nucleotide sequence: TGCAGCGCCAACGGAGGGGGCTACGAGCAGTACTTC. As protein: CSANGGGYEQYF.

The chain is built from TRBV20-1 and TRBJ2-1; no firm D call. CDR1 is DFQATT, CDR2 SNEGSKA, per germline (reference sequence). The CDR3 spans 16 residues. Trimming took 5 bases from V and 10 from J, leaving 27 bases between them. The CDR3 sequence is CSAAPRVSSTSREQFF. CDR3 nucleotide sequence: TGCAGTGCTGCCCCCCGGGTTAGCTCGACCTCTCGAGAGCAGTTCTTC.

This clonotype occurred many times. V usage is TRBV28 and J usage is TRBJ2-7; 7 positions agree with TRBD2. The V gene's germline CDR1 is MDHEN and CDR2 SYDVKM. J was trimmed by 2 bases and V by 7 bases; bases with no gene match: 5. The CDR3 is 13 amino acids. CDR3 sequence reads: CASIREEPYEQYF. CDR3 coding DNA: TGTGCCAGCATACGGGAGGAACCCTACGAGCAGTACTTC.

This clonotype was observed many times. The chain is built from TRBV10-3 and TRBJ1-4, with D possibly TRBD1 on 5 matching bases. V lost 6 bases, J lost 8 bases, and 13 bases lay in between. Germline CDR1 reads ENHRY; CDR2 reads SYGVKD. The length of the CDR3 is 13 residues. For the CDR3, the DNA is TGTGCCATCAGGGCGACAGAAGGCGAAAAACTGTTTTTT. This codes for CAIRATEGEKLFF.

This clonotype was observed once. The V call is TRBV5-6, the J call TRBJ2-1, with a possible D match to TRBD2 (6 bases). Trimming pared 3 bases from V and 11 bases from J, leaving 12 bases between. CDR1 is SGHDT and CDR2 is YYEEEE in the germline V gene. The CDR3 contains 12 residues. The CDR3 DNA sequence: TGTGCCAGCAGCTCCCGGGACTTCAAGCAGTTCTTC. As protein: CASSSRDFKQFF.

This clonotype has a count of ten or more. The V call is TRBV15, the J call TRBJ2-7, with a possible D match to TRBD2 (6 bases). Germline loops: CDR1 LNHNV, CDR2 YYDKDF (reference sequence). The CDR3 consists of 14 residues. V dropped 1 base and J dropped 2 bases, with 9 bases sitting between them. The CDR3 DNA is TGTGCCACCAGCAGAGGGGGGGAGACCTACGAGCAGTACTTC. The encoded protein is CATSRGGETYEQYF.

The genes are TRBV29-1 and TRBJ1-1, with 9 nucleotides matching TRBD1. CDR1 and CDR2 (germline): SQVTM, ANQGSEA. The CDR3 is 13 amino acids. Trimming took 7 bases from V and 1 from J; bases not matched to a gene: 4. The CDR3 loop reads CSDLGQGNTEAFF. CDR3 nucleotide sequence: TGCAGCGACCTGGGACAGGGGAACACTGAAGCTTTCTTT.

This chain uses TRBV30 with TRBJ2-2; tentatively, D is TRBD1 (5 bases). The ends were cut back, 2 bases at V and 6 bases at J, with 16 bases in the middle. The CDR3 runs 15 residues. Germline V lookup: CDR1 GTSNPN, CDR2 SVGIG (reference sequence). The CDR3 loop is CAWSPGVRVSGELFF. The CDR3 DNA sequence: TGTGCCTGGAGTCCAGGAGTCAGGGTGTCCGGGGAGCTGTTTTTT.

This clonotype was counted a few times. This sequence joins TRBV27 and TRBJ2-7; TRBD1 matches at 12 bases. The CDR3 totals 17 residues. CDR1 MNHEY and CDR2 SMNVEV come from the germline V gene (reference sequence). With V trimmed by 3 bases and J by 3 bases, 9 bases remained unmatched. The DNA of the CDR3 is TGTGCCAGCAGTTTGGGGACAGGGGGCGGCATGATCTACGAGCAGTACTTC. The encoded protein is CASSLGTGGGMIYEQYF.

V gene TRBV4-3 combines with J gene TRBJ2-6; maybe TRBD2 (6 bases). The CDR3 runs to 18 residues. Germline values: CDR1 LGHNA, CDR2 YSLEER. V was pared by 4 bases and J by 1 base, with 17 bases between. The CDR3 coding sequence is TGCGCCAGCAGCCCGGAGGGGCCGATACAGTCTGGGGCCAACGTCCTGACTTTC. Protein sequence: CASSPEGPIQSGANVLTF.

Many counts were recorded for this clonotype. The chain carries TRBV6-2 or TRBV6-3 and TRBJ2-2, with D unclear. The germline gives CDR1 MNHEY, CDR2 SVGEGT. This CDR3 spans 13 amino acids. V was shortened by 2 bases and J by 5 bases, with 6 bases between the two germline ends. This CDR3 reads CASSYGPTGELFF. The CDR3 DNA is TGTGCCAGCAGTTACGGACCAACCGGGGAGCTGTTTTTT.

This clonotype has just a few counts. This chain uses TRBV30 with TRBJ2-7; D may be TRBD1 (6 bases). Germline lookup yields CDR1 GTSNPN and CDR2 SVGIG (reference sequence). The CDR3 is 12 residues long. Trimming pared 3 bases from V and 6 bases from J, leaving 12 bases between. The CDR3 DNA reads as TGTGCCTGGAGAGGACAGCACCTCGAGCAGTACTTC. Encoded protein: CAWRGQHLEQYF. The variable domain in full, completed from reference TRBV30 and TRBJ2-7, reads SQTIHQWPATLVQPVGSPLSLECTVEGTSNPNLYWYRQAAGRGLQLLFYSVGIGQISSEVPQNLSASRPQDRQFILSSKKLLLSDSGFYLCAWRGQHLEQYFGPGTRLTVT.